The table lists the clone carrying this T cell receptor beta chain with a few counts. Its antigen remains unknown. The treatment was: AdE1-LMPpoly-expanded autologous EBV-specific T-cell therapy followed by anti-PD-1 nivolumab. This entry is derived from a study of EBV T-cell therapy then PD-1 blockade in nasopharyngeal carcinoma. Assay used: immunoSEQ multiplex PCR; TCRdb lists only in-frame clones, some missing. The sample consists of roughly 20,000 clones, 80% to 85% of them appearing once. V shed 8 bases and J shed 3 bases, with 16 bases lying between them. CDR3 length equals 15 residues. The germline V gene has CDR1 LNHDA and CDR2 SQIVND (reference sequence).

The V gene is TRBV19, the J gene TRBJ2-2, with D maybe TRBD2 (7 bases). Here the sequenced sample was CD8+ T cells from blood, taken at approximately day 30 from a patient whose treatment included autologous EBV-specific T cells and nivolumab. This receptor was obtained from a man in his forties or fifties with nasopharyngeal carcinoma. CDR3 DNA: TGTGCCAGTCATGGACTAGGGGGTCACACCGGGGAGCTGTTTTTT. Amino acid sequence: CASHGLGGHTGELFF.